This is a list of T cell receptor beta chains from one sample in a study of blood T cell repertoires in COVID-19. The protocol was immunoSEQ multiplex PCR, while the TCRdb copy is restricted to in-frame clones and leaves out a portion. The table has around 200,000 clones, under 90% seen once. The sample consisted of peripheral blood. These receptors were taken from a person aged 65 to 79 with COVID-19, enrolled during active disease. Both conserved end residues are part of each CDR3. The D gene is left open where the match is weak. Clone size is shown for a subset of rows, as once, few, many or a class of expanded clone.

abundance	d_gene	v_gene	j_gene	CDR3aa	CDR3nt
NA	NA	TRBV28	TRBJ1-2	CASSMDSAKGYGYTF	TGTGCCAGCAGTATGGACAGCGCAAAGGGGTATGGCTACACCTTC
NA	NA	TRBV6-1	TRBJ2-1	CASSDPRGTTYNEQFF	TGTGCCAGCAGTGACCCCCGGGGGACCACCTACAATGAGCAGTTCTTC
NA	TRBD1	TRBV5-5	TRBJ2-3	CASSFDRGTDTQYF	TGTGCCAGCAGCTTTGACAGGGGCACAGATACGCAGTATTTT
NA	TRBD1	TRBV28	TRBJ1-2	CATGQFYGYTF	TGTGCCACGGGACAGTTTTATGGCTACACCTTC
few	TRBD1	TRBV15	TRBJ1-5	CATSRTIQGAGQPQHF	TGTGCCACCAGCAGAACTATTCAGGGGGCAGGCCAGCCCCAGCATTTT
NA	NA	TRBV3-1/TRBV3-2	TRBJ2-6	CASSSEGGSGANVLTF	TGTGCCAGCAGCTCAGAGGGGGGGTCTGGGGCCAACGTCCTGACTTTC
NA	TRBD2	TRBV7-2	TRBJ2-3	CASSLFVAGGPTDTQYF	TGTGCCAGCAGCTTATTCGTAGCGGGAGGACCAACAGATACGCAGTATTTT
NA	TRBD2	TRBV7-2	TRBJ2-1	CASSKGLAFDNEQFF	TGTGCCAGCAGCAAGGGACTAGCGTTCGACAATGAGCAGTTCTTC
NA	NA	TRBV5-1	TRBJ2-2	CASSPKGHLEANTGELFF	TGCGCCAGCAGCCCAAAGGGACATCTTGAAGCGAACACCGGGGAGCTGTTTTTT
NA	NA	TRBV30	TRBJ1-5	CAWKEGNQPQHF	TGTGCCTGGAAAGAGGGCAATCAGCCCCAGCATTTT
few	TRBD1	TRBV18	TRBJ1-3	CASSPSTGVFGNTIYF	TGTGCCAGCTCCCCCTCCACAGGGGTATTCGGAAACACCATATATTTT
NA	NA	TRBV9	TRBJ1-1	CASSVLSMNTEAFF	TGTGCCAGCAGCGTGCTCAGTATGAACACTGAAGCTTTCTTT
NA	NA	TRBV6-5	TRBJ2-3	CASKRRVTDTQYF	TGTGCCAGCAAGAGACGGGTCACAGATACGCAGTATTTT
NA	NA	TRBV4-3	TRBJ1-2	CASSQAGVRSGYTF	TGCGCCAGCAGCCAAGCAGGGGTAAGGAGTGGCTACACCTTC
NA	NA	TRBV28	TRBJ1-2	CASSVPGVLNGYTF	TGTGCCAGCAGCGTCCCGGGGGTTTTGAATGGCTACACCTTC
NA	TRBD1	TRBV7-8	TRBJ1-4	CASSLRQGGTNEKLFF	TGTGCCAGCAGCCTGCGACAGGGGGGAACTAATGAAAAACTGTTTTTT
NA	NA	TRBV11-2	TRBJ1-1	CASSIGAGTEAFF	TGTGCCAGCAGCATAGGGGCAGGAACTGAAGCTTTCTTT
once	TRBD1	TRBV9	TRBJ1-2	CASSGQGLIYGYTF	TGTGCCAGCAGCGGACAGGGATTGATCTATGGCTACACCTTC
NA	NA	TRBV5-4	TRBJ2-5	CASSLSPQETQYF	TGTGCCAGCAGCTTGTCCCCTCAAGAGACCCAGTACTTC
NA	NA	TRBV5-1	TRBJ1-3	CASSFSSQGPGNTIYF	TGCGCCAGCAGCTTCAGTAGTCAGGGCCCTGGAAACACCATATATTTT
NA	NA	TRBV7-9	TRBJ2-3	CASSRSTQYF	TGTGCCAGCAGCCGTAGCACGCAGTATTTT
NA	TRBD2	TRBV6-5	TRBJ2-3	CASTSGSTDTQYF	TGTGCCAGCACTAGCGGGAGTACAGATACGCAGTATTTT
NA	NA	TRBV9	TRBJ2-3	CASSEQSIGTDTQYF	TGTGCCAGCAGCGAACAGAGCATCGGCACAGATACGCAGTATTTT
NA	NA	TRBV6-6	TRBJ2-3	CASSLEGTDTQYF	TGTGCCAGCAGTTTAGAAGGCACAGATACGCAGTATTTT
NA	TRBD1	TRBV27	TRBJ1-1	CASGYRGANTEAFF	TGTGCCAGCGGCTACAGGGGAGCGAACACTGAAGCTTTCTTT
NA	TRBD1	TRBV28	TRBJ1-5	CASSWTGGGSNQPQHF	TGTGCCAGCAGTTGGACAGGGGGCGGAAGCAATCAGCCCCAGCATTTT
NA	TRBD2	TRBV2	TRBJ2-3	CASSRLAGGRTDTQYF	TGTGCCAGCAGCAGACTAGCGGGGGGCCGCACAGATACGCAGTATTTT
NA	TRBD2	TRBV3-1/TRBV3-2	TRBJ2-1	CASSVLAENNEQFF	TGTGCCAGCAGCGTCCTAGCGGAAAACAATGAGCAGTTCTTC
few	NA	TRBV5-5	TRBJ2-1	CASSLQAEQFF	TGTGCCAGCAGCTTGCAGGCTGAGCAGTTCTTC
NA	NA	TRBV27	TRBJ1-6	CASSLSMFEHLNSPLHF	TGTGCCAGCAGTTTATCCATGTTCGAGCATCTCAATTCACCCCTCCACTTT
NA	NA	TRBV3-1/TRBV3-2	TRBJ2-2	CASSQGRTNTGELFF	TGTGCCAGCAGCCAAGGTAGAACGAACACCGGGGAGCTGTTTTTT
NA	TRBD1	TRBV11-2	TRBJ1-1	CASSLIGQGFTEAFF	TGTGCCAGCAGCTTAATTGGACAGGGGTTCACTGAAGCTTTCTTT
NA	NA	TRBV6-2/TRBV6-3	TRBJ1-5	CASSPRERGNQPQHF	TGTGCCAGCAGTCCCAGGGAAAGGGGCAATCAGCCCCAGCATTTT
NA	NA	TRBV5-1	TRBJ2-2	CASSELGELFF	TGCGCCAGCAGCGAGTTGGGGGAGCTGTTTTTT
NA	TRBD2	TRBV27	TRBJ2-3	CASSLDTGGGTDTQYF	TGTGCCAGCAGTTTAGATACGGGAGGGGGCACAGATACGCAGTATTTT